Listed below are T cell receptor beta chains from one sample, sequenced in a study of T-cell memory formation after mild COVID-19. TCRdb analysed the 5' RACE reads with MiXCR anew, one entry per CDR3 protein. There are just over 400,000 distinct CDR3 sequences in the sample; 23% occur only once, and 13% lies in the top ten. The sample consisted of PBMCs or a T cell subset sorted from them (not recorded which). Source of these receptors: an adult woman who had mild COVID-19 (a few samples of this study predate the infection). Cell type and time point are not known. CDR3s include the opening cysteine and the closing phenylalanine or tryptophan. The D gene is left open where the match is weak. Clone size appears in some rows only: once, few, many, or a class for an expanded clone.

TGCGCCAGCAGCCAAGATCGATGGGGGAATCAGCCCCAGCATTTT,CASSQDRWGNQPQHF,few,TRBJ1-5,.,TRBV4-3
TGTGCCAGCAGCCGGGACAGGGCTGCCGGAGATCAGCCCCAGCATTTT,CASSRDRAAGDQPQHF,.,TRBJ1-5,TRBD1,TRBV12-3/TRBV12-4
TGCAGTGCCCTGGGGGAGGAAAAACTGTTTTTT,CSALGEEKLFF,many,TRBJ1-4,.,TRBV20-1
TGTGCCAGCAGTCCTCACAGGGGTACCTACGAGCAGTACTTC,CASSPHRGTYEQYF,.,TRBJ2-7,TRBD1,TRBV27
TGTGCCAGCAGCCACCACAGGGATGAAAAACTGTTTTTT,CASSHHRDEKLFF,many,TRBJ1-4,.,TRBV12-3/TRBV12-4
TGTGCCAGAAGCCGGACTAGCGGGAGGGCCGGGCAGTACTTC,CARSRTSGRAGQYF,few,TRBJ2-7,TRBD2,TRBV14
TGCAGCGTTACGGCTACGAGCCTCACCTACGAGCAGTACTTC,CSVTATSLTYEQYF,.,TRBJ2-7,.,TRBV29-1
TGCGCCAGCAGCCCCCCTAGGGGGGCGACAGATACGCAGTATTTT,CASSPPRGATDTQYF,.,TRBJ2-3,.,TRBV5-1
TGCAGTGCACGCCCAGCGGGGAGAACCGGGGAGCTGTTTTTT,CSARPAGRTGELFF,.,TRBJ2-2,TRBD2,TRBV20-1
TGTGCCAGCAGCCGCGAAATTACGGGACTAGCCCAATTT,CASSREITGLAQF,.,TRBJ2-3,TRBD2,TRBV6-5
TGCAGTGCTACCGAAGGGACACCGAAGGTCGAGATAAGTTTGGAGACCCAGTACTTC,CSATEGTPKVEISLETQYF,many,TRBJ2-5,.,TRBV20-1
TGTGCCAGCAGTCTCGAACAGAACTCCTACAATGAGCAGTTCTTC,CASSLEQNSYNEQFF,.,TRBJ2-1,.,TRBV28
TGTGCCAGCAGCCAATGGGACAGTACCTACGAGCAGTACTTC,CASSQWDSTYEQYF,.,TRBJ2-7,TRBD1,TRBV14
TGCGCCAGCAGGGGGGCTAGCGGGACGTCTAGCGGGGCCCAGTACTTC,CASRGASGTSSGAQYF,few,TRBJ2-5,TRBD2,TRBV5-1
TGTGCCAGCAGCCGAGACAGGGTCGAACTCACAGGACGTGGGGCCAACGTCCTGACTTTC,CASSRDRVELTGRGANVLTF,few,TRBJ2-6,TRBD1,TRBV12-3/TRBV12-4
TGCAGCGTTGGCCGACAGAACCAAGAGACCCAGTACTTC,CSVGRQNQETQYF,.,TRBJ2-5,.,TRBV29-1
TGCGCCAGCAGCTCCCGGTCCAGCGGGGACACGCAGTATTTT,CASSSRSSGDTQYF,.,TRBJ2-3,TRBD2,TRBV5-1
TGTGCCAGCAGTCAGACAGGCAGCTATGGCTACACCTTC,CASSQTGSYGYTF,few,TRBJ1-2,.,TRBV6-1
TGTGCCAGCAGCTGGGGACAGGGGGTAAGGATGAACACTGAAGCTTTCTTT,CASSWGQGVRMNTEAFF,.,TRBJ1-1,TRBD1,TRBV11-2
TGTGCCAGCTCACCGGGGGGGGCGTTCGGTCAGCCCCAGCATTTT,CASSPGGAFGQPQHF,.,TRBJ1-5,.,TRBV18
TGTGCCAGCAGCCAAGATGTCGGCTACGAGGGGCAAGGCACTGAAGCTTTCTTT,CASSQDVGYEGQGTEAFF,.,TRBJ1-1,.,TRBV4-2
TGTGCCAGCCAAAGCGTAGGGACTGAAGCTTTCTTT,CASQSVGTEAFF,.,TRBJ1-1,.,TRBV7-9
TGCAGTGCTAGAGTTTCGGTGGATACGCAGTATTTT,CSARVSVDTQYF,.,TRBJ2-3,.,TRBV20-1
TGCGCCAGCAGCTCCGGACAGGGCGGATATGGCTACACCTTC,CASSSGQGGYGYTF,.,TRBJ1-2,TRBD1,TRBV5-1
TGCGCCAGCAGGGGCCCGGGTGGCTCCTACGAGCAGTACTTC,CASRGPGGSYEQYF,few,TRBJ2-7,.,TRBV5-1
TGTGCCAGCAGCGGGGGACCCGGGACCCAGTACTTC,CASSGGPGTQYF,few,TRBJ2-5,.,TRBV5-4
TGTGCCAGCAGCTTGGCCGGGACAGGCAATCAGCCCCAGCATTTT,CASSLAGTGNQPQHF,few,TRBJ1-5,TRBD1,TRBV7-9
TGTGCCAGCAGCCCACCGGGACAGTTCGACGAGCAGTACTTC,CASSPPGQFDEQYF,.,TRBJ2-7,TRBD1,TRBV12-3/TRBV12-4
TGCGCCAGCAGCTTGGGGTCTATTTCTAGCGGGGTATCCTACGAGCAGTACTTC,CASSLGSISSGVSYEQYF,.,TRBJ2-7,TRBD2,TRBV5-1
TGTGCCAGCAGTGCCGGGGGCGGGGGGGAGACCCAGTACTTC,CASSAGGGGETQYF,few,TRBJ2-5,TRBD2,TRBV12-3/TRBV12-4
TGTGCCAGCAGCGTAGCTTGGGGGGCAGCCAAAAACATTCAGTACTTC,CASSVAWGAAKNIQYF,few,TRBJ2-4,.,TRBV9
TGTGCCAGCAGTTTGTTGGACAATGAGCAGTTCTTC,CASSLLDNEQFF,few,TRBJ2-1,.,TRBV12-3/TRBV12-4
TGTGCCAGCAGCGAACCGATGGGACCAGCCACCGGGGAGCTGTTTTTT,CASSEPMGPATGELFF,.,TRBJ2-2,.,TRBV7-9
TGTGCCAGCAGTTTATCGCAGGGCCTCTATGGCTACACCTTC,CASSLSQGLYGYTF,few,TRBJ1-2,.,TRBV27
TGTGCCAGCAGCAGAGAGGGGGCGGGCACAGATACGCAGTATTTT,CASSREGAGTDTQYF,.,TRBJ2-3,TRBD1,TRBV3-1
TGCAGCGTTGAAGGGGGCGATGCTGCCATTCAAGAGACCCAGTACTTC,CSVEGGDAAIQETQYF,.,TRBJ2-5,.,TRBV29-1
TGTGCCACCAGTGATGGTTCGTCCGGGACAGGGGTTCCCACAGATACGCAGTATTTT,CATSDGSSGTGVPTDTQYF,.,TRBJ2-3,TRBD1,TRBV24-1
TGTGCCAGCAGCTTATCCGGACCGAAAAACATTCAGTACTTC,CASSLSGPKNIQYF,few,TRBJ2-4,.,TRBV7-8
TGTGCCAGCAGCCCGGGACTCAATCAGCCCCAGCATTTT,CASSPGLNQPQHF,few,TRBJ1-5,.,TRBV3-1
TGTGCCAGCAGTTTCGTGGTAGCGGGGGCGGGGGAGCTGTTTTTT,CASSFVVAGAGELFF,few,TRBJ2-2,TRBD2,TRBV6-5
TGTGCCAGCAGCTTACCGGGATCCCCCTATGGCTACACCTTC,CASSLPGSPYGYTF,.,TRBJ1-2,.,TRBV7-9